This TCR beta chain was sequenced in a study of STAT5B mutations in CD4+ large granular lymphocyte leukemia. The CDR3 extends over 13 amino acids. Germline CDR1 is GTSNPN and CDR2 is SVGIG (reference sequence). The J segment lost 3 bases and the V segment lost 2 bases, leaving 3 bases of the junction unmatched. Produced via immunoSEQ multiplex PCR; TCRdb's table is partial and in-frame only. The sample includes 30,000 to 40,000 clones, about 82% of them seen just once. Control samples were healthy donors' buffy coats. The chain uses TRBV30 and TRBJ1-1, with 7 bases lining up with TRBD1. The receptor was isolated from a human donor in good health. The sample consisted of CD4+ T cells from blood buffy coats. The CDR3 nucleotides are TGTGCCTGGAGTAGGGGGCAGGACACTGAAGCTTTCTTT. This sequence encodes CAWSRGQDTEAFF. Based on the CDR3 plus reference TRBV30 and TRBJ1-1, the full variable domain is SQTIHQWPATLVQPVGSPLSLECTVEGTSNPNLYWYRQAAGRGLQLLFYSVGIGQISSEVPQNLSASRPQDRQFILSSKKLLLSDSGFYLCAWSRGQDTEAFFGQGTRLTVV.